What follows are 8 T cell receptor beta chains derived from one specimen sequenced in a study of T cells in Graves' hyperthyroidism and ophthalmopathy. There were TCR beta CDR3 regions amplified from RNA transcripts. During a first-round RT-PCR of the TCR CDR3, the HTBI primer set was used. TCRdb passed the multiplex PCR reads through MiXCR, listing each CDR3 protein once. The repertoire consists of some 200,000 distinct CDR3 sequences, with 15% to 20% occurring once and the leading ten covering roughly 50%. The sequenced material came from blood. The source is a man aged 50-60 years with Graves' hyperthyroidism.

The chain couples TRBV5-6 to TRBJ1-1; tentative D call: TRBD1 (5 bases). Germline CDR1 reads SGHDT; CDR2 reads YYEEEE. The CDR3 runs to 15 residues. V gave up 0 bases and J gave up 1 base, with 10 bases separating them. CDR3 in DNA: TGTGCCAGCAGCTTGGCCCACAGGTGGAACACTGAAGCTTTCTTT. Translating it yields CASSLAHRWNTEAFF.

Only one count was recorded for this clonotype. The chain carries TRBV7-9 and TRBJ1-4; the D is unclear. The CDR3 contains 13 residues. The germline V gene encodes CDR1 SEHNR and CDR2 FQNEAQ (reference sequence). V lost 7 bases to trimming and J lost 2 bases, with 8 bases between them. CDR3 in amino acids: CASNKDTNEKLFF. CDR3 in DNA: TGTGCCAGCAACAAGGACACTAATGAAAAACTGTTTTTT.

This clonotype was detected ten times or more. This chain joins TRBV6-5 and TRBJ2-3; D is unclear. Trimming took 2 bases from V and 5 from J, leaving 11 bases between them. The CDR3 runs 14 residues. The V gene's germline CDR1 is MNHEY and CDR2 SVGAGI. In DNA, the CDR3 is TGTGCCAGCAGTTACGTGTACGGCGAAGATACGCAGTATTTT. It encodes CASSYVYGEDTQYF.

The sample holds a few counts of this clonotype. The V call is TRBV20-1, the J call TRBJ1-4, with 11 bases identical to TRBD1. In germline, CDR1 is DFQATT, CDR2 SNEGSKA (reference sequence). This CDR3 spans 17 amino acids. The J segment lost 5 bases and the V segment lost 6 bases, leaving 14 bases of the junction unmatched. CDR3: CSAYRTGGLRGNEKLFF. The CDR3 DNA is TGCAGTGCCTACCGGACAGGGGGCCTTCGGGGAAATGAAAAACTGTTTTTT.

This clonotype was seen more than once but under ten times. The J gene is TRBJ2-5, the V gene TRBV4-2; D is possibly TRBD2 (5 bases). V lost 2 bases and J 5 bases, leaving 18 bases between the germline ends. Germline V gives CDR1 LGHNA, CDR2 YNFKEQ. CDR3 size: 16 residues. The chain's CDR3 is CASSQTARRPAETQYF. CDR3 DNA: TGTGCCAGCAGCCAAACTGCGCGGAGGCCTGCGGAGACCCAGTACTTC.

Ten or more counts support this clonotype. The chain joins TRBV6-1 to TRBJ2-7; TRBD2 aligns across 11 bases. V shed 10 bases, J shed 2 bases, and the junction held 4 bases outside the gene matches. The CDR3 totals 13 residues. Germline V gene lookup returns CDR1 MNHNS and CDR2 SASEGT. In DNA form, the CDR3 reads TGTGCCATCCGACTAGCGGGAACCTACGAGCAGTACTTC. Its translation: CAIRLAGTYEQYF.

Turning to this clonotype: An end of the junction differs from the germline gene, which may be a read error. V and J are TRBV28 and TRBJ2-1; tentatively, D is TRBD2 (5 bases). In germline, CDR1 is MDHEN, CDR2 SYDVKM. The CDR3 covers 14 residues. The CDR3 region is CASGRPDFYNGQFF. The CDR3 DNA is TGTGCCAGCGGCCGCCCGGACTTCTACAATGGGCAGTTCTTC.

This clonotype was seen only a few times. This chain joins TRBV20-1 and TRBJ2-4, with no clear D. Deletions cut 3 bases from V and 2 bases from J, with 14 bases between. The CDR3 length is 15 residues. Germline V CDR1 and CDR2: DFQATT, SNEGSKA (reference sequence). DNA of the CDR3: TGCAGTGCTAGTCAGCCTCGCTCAACCAAAAACATTCAGTACTTC. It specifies CSASQPRSTKNIQYF.